This T cell receptor (beta chain) was recovered during a study of T cells in Graves' hyperthyroidism and ophthalmopathy. This clonotype was seen just once. Its matching antigen is unknown. RNA transcripts yielded amplified TCR beta CDR3 regions. TCR CDR3 regions were first amplified by RT-PCR with HTBI primers. TCRdb passed the multiplex PCR reads through MiXCR, listing each CDR3 protein once. This table has 500,000 to 700,000 distinct CDR3 sequences, roughly 17% appearing once. Germline assignment: CDR1 LNHDA and CDR2 SQIVND (reference sequence). This CDR3 contains 14 residues. With 7 bases removed from V and 10 bases from J, the gap between germline ends came to 19 bases. Study results and caveats: Blood also showed most of the thyroid clonotypes that were expanded above 0.001.

From 10 ml of fresh peripheral blood, PBMCs were isolated. The rearrangement joins TRBV19 to TRBJ1-4; D perhaps matches TRBD1 (6 bases). The clonotype was recovered from a woman aged 18-29 years with Graves' hyperthyroidism. Sequenced material: blood. CDR3 residues: CASKPWAGGGKLFF. DNA of the CDR3: TGTGCCAGTAAGCCCTGGGCCGGGGGCGGAAAACTGTTTTTT.